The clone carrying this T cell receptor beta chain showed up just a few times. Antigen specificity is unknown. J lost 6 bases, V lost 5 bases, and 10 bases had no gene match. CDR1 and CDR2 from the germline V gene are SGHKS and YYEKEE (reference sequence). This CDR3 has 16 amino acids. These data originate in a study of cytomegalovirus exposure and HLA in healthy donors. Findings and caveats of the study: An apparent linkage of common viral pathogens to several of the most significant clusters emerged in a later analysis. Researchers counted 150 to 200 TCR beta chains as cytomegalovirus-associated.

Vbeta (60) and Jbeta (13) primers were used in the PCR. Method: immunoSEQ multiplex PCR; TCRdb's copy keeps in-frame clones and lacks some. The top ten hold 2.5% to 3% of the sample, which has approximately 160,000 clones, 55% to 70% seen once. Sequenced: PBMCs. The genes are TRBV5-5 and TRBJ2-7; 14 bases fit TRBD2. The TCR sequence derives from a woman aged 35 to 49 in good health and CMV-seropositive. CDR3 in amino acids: CASSFGTSGSWVEQYF. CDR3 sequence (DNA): TGTGCCAGCAGTTTCGGGACTAGCGGGAGTTGGGTCGAGCAGTACTTC.